Listed below are T cell receptor beta chains from one sample, sequenced in a study of siplizumab effects on memory and regulatory T cells. Repertoires were generated with immunoSEQ multiplex PCR, while TCRdb's copy carries only in-frame clones and drops some. Among roughly 100,000 clones listed, about 94% were seen once. The source material was CD4+ T cells sorted from blood. The source of these receptors is a human donor in good health. The conserved cysteine and the conserved F or W are not part of the CDR3 here.

>TRBV4-1|TRBJ2-7
ASSHRRGQGALEQY
>TRBV13|TRBJ2-3
ASSLLKRGGGTDTQY
>TRBV5-1|TRBJ2-1
ASSDILQGEQF
>TRBV5-1|TRBJ2-1
ASSLARVGGWGNEQF
>TRBV18|TRBJ1-5
ASSPSGQPQH
>TRBV5-4|TRBJ2-3
ASSFGAGADTQY
>TRBV7-9|TRBJ2-2
ASSLAGTGVITGELF
>TRBV28|TRBJ2-1
ASNFLGGRENNEQF
>TRBV7-6|TRBJ2-2
ASSLVSGSGELF
>TRBV19|TRBJ1-2
ASSIRTEDYT
>TRBV7-2|TRBJ1-6
ASSLDPVEDSPLH
>TRBV28|TRBJ2-3
ASSPTWDKLADTQY
>TRBV29-1|TRBJ1-2
SVAEGGGYT
>TRBV19|TRBJ1-4
ASSVQQRTLATNEKLF
>TRBV29-1|TRBJ2-1
SRRGGRNEQF
>TRBV30|TRBJ2-2
AWSQWDTGELF
>TRBV7-8|TRBJ2-5
ASSLAETQETQY
>TRBV7-2|TRBJ2-5
ASSLGGTSGRETQY
>TRBV18|TRBJ1-5
ASSPQRGSGNQPQH
>TRBV25-1|TRBJ2-7
ASSERKPGQSYEQY